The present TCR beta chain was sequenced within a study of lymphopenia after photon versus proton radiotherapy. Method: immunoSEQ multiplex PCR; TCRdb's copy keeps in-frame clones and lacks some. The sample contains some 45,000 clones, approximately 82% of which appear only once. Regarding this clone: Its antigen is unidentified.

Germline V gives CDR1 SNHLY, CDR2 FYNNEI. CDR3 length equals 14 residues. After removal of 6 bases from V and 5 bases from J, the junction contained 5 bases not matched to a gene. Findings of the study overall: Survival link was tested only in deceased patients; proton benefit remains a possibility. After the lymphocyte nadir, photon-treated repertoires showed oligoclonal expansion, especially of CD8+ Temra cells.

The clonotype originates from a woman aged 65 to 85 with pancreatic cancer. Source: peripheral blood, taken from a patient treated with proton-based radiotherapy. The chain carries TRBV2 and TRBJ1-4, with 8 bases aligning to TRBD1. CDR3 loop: CASRPTGANEKLFF. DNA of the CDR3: TGTGCCAGCAGACCGACAGGGGCGAATGAAAAACTGTTTTTT.